The clone carrying this T cell receptor (beta chain) came up a few times. Its antigen remains unknown. This record comes from a study of PD-1 blockade in classical Hodgkin lymphoma. Following autologous stem cell transplantation, relapse occurred in every patient, and exposure to brentuximab vedotin varied. Best overall response was complete response, partial response or progressive disease in these relapsed/refractory classical Hodgkin lymphoma patients. TCRdb's table, derived via immunoSEQ multiplex PCR, lists solely in-frame clones and lacks some. This table holds some 96,000 clones, around four fifths found once. Study conclusions and caveats: Differences between repertoires have undefined causes, possibly disease activity or prior therapy. Newly diagnosed patients reportedly had lower baseline TCR diversity than healthy donors.

The V gene's germline CDR1 is WSHSY and CDR2 SAAADI. This CDR3 is 15 amino acids long. V lost 2 bases to trimming and J lost 1 base; unmatched junction nucleotides: 0. This TCR came from a human donor with classical Hodgkin lymphoma. The sample in question was peripheral blood mononuclear cells (PBMCs), obtained at baseline. The rearrangement links TRBV10-2 to TRBJ2-2; 8 nucleotides line up with TRBD1. This CDR3 is CASSEGTGNTGELFF. CDR3 bases: TGCGCCAGCAGTGAGGGGACAGGGAACACCGGGGAGCTGTTTTTT.